The source of this T cell receptor (beta chain) is a study of blood T cell repertoires in COVID-19 (dated by TCRdb to between 2020 and 2021). About the study as a whole: Samples from collaborators originated in the United States, Italy and Spain and spanned both the acute and convalescent phases of COVID-19. The repertoires were released in a freely available public database intended as a resource for research on the immune response to SARS-CoV-2. Where available, HLA class I and class II types were obtained from metadata supplied by the sample provider rather than from assay-based typing. Nearly every sample came with metadata listing a de-identified subject ID, COVID-19 status, age in years and sex. The dataset comprised deeply sampled blood TCRbeta repertoires from subjects exposed to, actively infected with, or recovered from COVID-19. Samples came from the ongoing ImmuneRACE study (first 160 participants) plus 1,254 subjects from 6 global collaborators. The prospective study material was composed of cDNA or gDNA derived from T cells, B-cell-depleted T cells, or PBMCs. What the study reported, not specific to this receptor: How much clinical and demographic metadata was included differed by source and by participant, and the metadata was provided uncurated.

Trimmed from V: 3 bases; trimmed from J: 3 bases; junction bases lacking a gene match: 1. The CDR3 holds 13 amino acids from the cysteine to the phenylalanine. Of all the DNA, just the CDR3 is kept, 39 bases in frame from base 1. Whole blood was collected in K2EDTA tubes by collaborating institutions according to the institutions' own protocols. For TCRbeta analysis, collaborators shipped samples as frozen whole blood, isolated PBMCs, or DNA extracted from either of those sample types. TCRbeta CDR3 regions were amplified from genomic DNA by means of the immunoSEQ Assay, a bias-controlled multiplex PCR. Concerning the study's data processing: The number of nucleated cells in each sample was estimated by amplification of reference gene primers within the assay. To quantify the absolute abundance of each unique TCRbeta CDR3 rearrangement, sequence reads were collapsed and filtered. For each sample, productive Simpson clonality was calculated as the square root of Simpson's diversity index over productive rearrangements. TCRdb took over this immuneACCESS table, retaining in-frame rearrangements with V and J assigned. Such tables are incomplete; in checked studies, under half of the missing clones stem from an unresolved V gene, and the remainder is unexplained. Clone size and the V and J calls come from that table; the DNA yielded D and trimming. The sample table holds under 95,000 clones, of which approximately 80% were seen once. The ten most abundant clones make up approximately 10% of the sample.

As concerns this clone: What antigen it recognizes has not been identified. The record has no base qualities; no much larger clone is one base away.

This TCR derives from a man between 65 and 85 years old with acute or convalescent COVID-19. Rearrangement joined TRBV12-3 or TRBV12-4 to TRBJ1-2; the central 7 bases match TRBD1. The specimen was peripheral blood. Here the CDR3 is given as CASSLGTDYGYTF. The nucleotide sequence reads as follows: TGTGCCAGCAGTTTGGGGACAGACTATGGCTACACCTTC.